This T cell receptor (beta chain) was obtained from a study of shared clonotypes between healthy human individuals. Study as a whole: Three plates each covered CD4 naive and memory; CD8 naive two, CD8 memory one. Findings and caveats of the study: Rarefaction curves obtained for sorted subsets showed sequencing incomplete despite large depth. It was the non-shared clonotypes that had lower generation probabilities than clonotypes shared by all four donors.

V shed 2 bases and J shed 5 bases, with 16 bases lying between them. The germline gives CDR1 PRHDT, CDR2 FYEKMQ (reference sequence). CDR3 length equals 15 residues. Genomic DNA per cell subset filled all wells of several immunoSEQ plates. This table comes from immunoSEQ multiplex PCR, and its TCRdb copy is limited to in-frame clones, with some not included. The table shows over 2,000,000 clones, with around 95% occurring only once. It was CD45RO-negative cells, positively selected for CCR7, that made up naive CD8 cells, with terminally differentiated effector memory CD45RA+ cells excluded. This clone was picked up one time. Its antigen is currently unknown.

The chain employs TRBV13 and TRBJ2-7; possibly TRBD2 for D (6 bases). The source material was naive CD8+ T cells from PBMCs. The sequence was obtained from a man between 18 and 35 years old in good health. Some clones in this sample may be carry-over from other donors' samples. CDR3 nucleotide sequence: TGTGCCAGCAGCTTAAAGGAGGGGTCGAGAGACGAGCAGTACTTC. Translation: CASSLKEGSRDEQYF. Full variable domain (rest looked up from reference TRBV13 and TRBJ2-7): AAGVIQSPRHLIKEKRETATLKCYPIPRHDTVYWYQQGPGQDPQFLISFYEKMQSDKGSIPDRFSAQQFSDYHSELNMSSLELGDSALYFCASSLKEGSRDEQYFGPGTRLTVT.